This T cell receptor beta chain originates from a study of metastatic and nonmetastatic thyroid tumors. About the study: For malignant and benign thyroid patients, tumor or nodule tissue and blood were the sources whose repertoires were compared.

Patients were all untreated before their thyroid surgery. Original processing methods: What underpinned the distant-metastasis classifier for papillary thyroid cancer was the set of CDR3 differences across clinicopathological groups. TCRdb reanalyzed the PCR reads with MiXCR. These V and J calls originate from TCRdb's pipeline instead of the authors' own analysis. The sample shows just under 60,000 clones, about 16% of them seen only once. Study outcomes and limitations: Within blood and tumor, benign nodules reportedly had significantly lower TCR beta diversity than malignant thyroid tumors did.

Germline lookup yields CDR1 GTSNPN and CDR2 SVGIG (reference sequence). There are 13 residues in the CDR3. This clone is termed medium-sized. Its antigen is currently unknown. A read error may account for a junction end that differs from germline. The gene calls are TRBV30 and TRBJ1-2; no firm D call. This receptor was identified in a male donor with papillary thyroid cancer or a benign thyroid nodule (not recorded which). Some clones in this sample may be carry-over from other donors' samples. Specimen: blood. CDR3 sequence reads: CAWNNPLIEGHAF. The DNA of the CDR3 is TGTGCCTGGAACAACCCGCTAATCGAGGGTCACGCCTTC.